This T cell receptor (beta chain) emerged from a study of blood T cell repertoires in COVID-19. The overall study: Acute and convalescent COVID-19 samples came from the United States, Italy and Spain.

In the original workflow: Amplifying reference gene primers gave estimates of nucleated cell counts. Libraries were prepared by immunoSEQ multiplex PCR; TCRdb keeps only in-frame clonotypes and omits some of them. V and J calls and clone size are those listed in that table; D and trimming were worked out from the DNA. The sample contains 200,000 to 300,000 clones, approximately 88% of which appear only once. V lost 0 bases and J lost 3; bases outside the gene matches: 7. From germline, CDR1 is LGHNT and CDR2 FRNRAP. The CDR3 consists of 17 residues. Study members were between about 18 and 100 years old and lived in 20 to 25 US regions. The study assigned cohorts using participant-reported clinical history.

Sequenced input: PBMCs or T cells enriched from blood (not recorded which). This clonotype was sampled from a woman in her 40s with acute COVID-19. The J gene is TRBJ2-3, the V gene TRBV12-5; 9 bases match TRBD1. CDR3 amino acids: CASGLVPGQGLTDTQYF. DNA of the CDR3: TGTGCTAGTGGTTTGGTACCGGGACAGGGTTTAACAGATACGCAGTATTTT.